One and the same sample provided the 24 T cell receptor beta chains below, sequenced in a study of CD8 T cells in Susac syndrome. Reverse transcription of about 0.45 to 1 ug RNA was carried out with random hexamers. Via MiXCR, TCRdb re-called the immunoSEQ multiplex PCR reads, giving one row per CDR3 protein. The table includes some 190,000 distinct CDR3 sequences, approximately 93% detected once. The sample comprised CD4+ T cells from PBMCs. Receptor source: a human donor in good health.

This chain connects TRBV12-3 or TRBV12-4 to TRBJ1-4, with 8 nucleotides matching TRBD1. This CDR3 has 13 amino acids. The junction had 3 bases not matched to a gene; V was cut back by 5 bases and J by 7 bases. The CDR3 sequence: CASSRGTGEKLFF. The CDR3 coding sequence is TGTGCCAGCAGTCGCGGGACAGGTGAAAAACTGTTTTTT.

V is TRBV19 and J is TRBJ1-1; D call uncertain. Germline-derived CDR1 and CDR2 are LNHDA and SQIVND (reference sequence). The CDR3 runs to 13 residues. Trimming pared 4 bases from V and 1 base from J, leaving 7 bases between. CDR3 loop: CASSTEWNTEAFF. DNA of the CDR3: TGTGCCAGTAGTACCGAGTGGAACACTGAAGCTTTCTTT.

The chain couples TRBV30 to TRBJ2-3; 7 positions agree with TRBD2. From germline, CDR1 is GTSNPN and CDR2 SVGIG (reference sequence). V lost 3 bases and J lost 10; bases outside the gene matches: 4. This CDR3 has 11 residues. The CDR3 region is CAWSPSGSQYF. CDR3 sequence (DNA): TGTGCCTGGAGCCCTAGCGGATCGCAGTATTTT. Full variable domain (outside the CDR3, taken from reference TRBV30 and TRBJ2-3): SQTIHQWPATLVQPVGSPLSLECTVEGTSNPNLYWYRQAAGRGLQLLFYSVGIGQISSEVPQNLSASRPQDRQFILSSKKLLLSDSGFYLCAWSPSGSQYFGPGTRLTVL.

The chain recombines TRBV3-1 with TRBJ2-2, with D perhaps matching TRBD2 (6 bases). V was cut by 4 bases and J by 7 bases, with 7 bases left in between. CDR3 length: 12 residues. Germline V CDR1 and CDR2: LGHDT, YNNKEL (reference sequence). DNA for the CDR3: TGTGCCAGCAGCCCTAGCGTCGGGGAGCTGTTTTTT. It specifies CASSPSVGELFF.

The V call is TRBV3-1, the J call TRBJ1-6; D gene uncertain. Germline CDR1 reads LGHDT; CDR2 reads YNNKEL (reference sequence). This CDR3 comprises 14 residues. The V end was cut by 5 bases, the J end by 9 bases, with 14 bases between. The CDR3 region is CASSSGRLGSPLHF. DNA of the CDR3: TGTGCCAGCAGCTCAGGACGGCTCGGTTCACCCCTCCACTTT.

This rearrangement joins TRBV28 to TRBJ2-7, with TRBD2 as a possible D gene (5 bases). This CDR3 is 15 amino acids long. From germline, CDR1 is MDHEN and CDR2 SYDVKM. Trimming shortened V by 5 bases and J by 0 bases, and 14 bases separated the two germline ends. CDR3 amino acids: CASSLLRGCSYEQYV. The CDR3 nucleotides are TGTGCCAGCAGTCTACTCCGGGGATGCTCCTACGAGCAGTACGTC.

The rearrangement links TRBV7-9 to TRBJ1-6; D unclear. The CDR3 loop spans 14 amino acids. Trimming took 1 base from V and 9 from J, leaving 10 bases between them. CDR1 is SEHNR and CDR2 is FQNEAQ in the germline V gene (reference sequence). CDR3 coding DNA: TGTGCCAGCAGCTTAGTTCCGGGAGGTTCACCCCTCCACTTT. This translates into CASSLVPGGSPLHF.

This clonotype is a singleton in its sample. This chain uses TRBV6-8 with TRBJ2-7, with D possibly TRBD2 on 6 matching bases. Germline V lookup: CDR1 MNHGY, CDR2 SAAAGT. This CDR3 has 15 amino acids. V was shortened by 2 bases and J by 2 bases, with 13 bases between the two germline ends. DNA of the CDR3: TGTGCCAGCAGTTACCTGGAGGGGCCCCCCTACGAGCAGTACGTC. This codes for CASSYLEGPPYEQYV.

The V gene is TRBV5-1, the J gene TRBJ1-2; 8 bases fit TRBD1. Germline-derived CDR1 and CDR2 are SGHRS and YFSETQ. This CDR3 region has 16 residues. The V gene end was trimmed by 0 bases and the J gene end by 5 bases; junction bases not matched to a gene: 9. DNA for the CDR3: TGCGCCAGCAGCTTGGCCGGGCAGGGGGCCTTGTATGGCTACACCTTC. Translation gives CASSLAGQGALYGYTF.

This chain uses TRBV14 with TRBJ2-1; D ambiguous. V was pared by 1 base and J by 6 bases, with 10 bases between. Germline CDR1 SGHDN, CDR2 FVKESK. The CDR3 is 14 amino acids. The CDR3: CASSQVIAANEQFF. CDR3 sequence (DNA): TGTGCCAGCAGCCAAGTAATAGCAGCCAATGAGCAGTTCTTC.

The rearrangement links TRBV9 to TRBJ2-5; D possibly uses TRBD1 or TRBD2 (5 bases each). Germline V gene sequence: CDR1 SGDLS, CDR2 YYNGEE. V was pared by 3 bases and J by 5 bases, with 20 bases between. The CDR3 runs to 16 residues. The CDR3 region has the DNA TGTGCCAGCAGCGCTGGGGGACGGCCTGTTTCGGAGACCCAGTACTTC. This sequence encodes CASSAGGRPVSETQYF.

CDR3 loop: CASSHGPSYEQYF. As DNA, the CDR3 is TGTGCCAGCAGCCACGGACCCTCCTACGAGCAGTACTTC. The genes are TRBV12-3 or TRBV12-4 and TRBJ2-7; no reliable D call. With 6 bases removed from V and 0 bases from J, the gap between germline ends came to 9 bases. This CDR3 region has 13 residues.

The CDR3, as DNA: TGTGCCAGCAGGTTAGCGGGGGCCTTAAGCGGGCAGTACGTC. Encoded protein: CASRLAGALSGQYV. The chain is built from TRBV6-2 or TRBV6-3 and TRBJ2-7; TRBD2 matches at 9 bases. The CDR3 extends over 14 amino acids. Germline V gives CDR1 MNHEY, CDR2 SVGEGT. V lost 6 bases and J lost 9; bases outside the gene matches: 12.

The chain recombines TRBV20-1 with TRBJ1-4, with D uncertain. CDR3 length equals 14 residues. Germline assignment: CDR1 DFQATT and CDR2 SNEGSKA (reference sequence). Trimming left V 5 bases short and J 7 bases short, with 17 bases between. CDR3 nucleotides: TGCAGTGCTGCGGACCAGTTAGTGGGTGAAAAACTGTTTTTT. Protein product: CSAADQLVGEKLFF.

The chain is built from TRBV3-1 and TRBJ2-1; possibly TRBD1 for D (6 bases). Trimming took 5 bases from V and 2 from J, leaving 7 bases between them. Germline loops: CDR1 LGHDT, CDR2 YNNKEL (reference sequence). This CDR3 has 13 amino acids. CDR3 in DNA: TGTGCCAGCAGCGGGGGCCCCTACAATGAGCAGTTCTTC. Encoded protein: CASSGGPYNEQFF.

As DNA, the CDR3 is TGTGCCAGCAGCTTAGTCGGAGGGAGTGGAAACACCATATATTTT. Its translation is CASSLVGGSGNTIYF. The V call is TRBV7-2, the J call TRBJ1-3; D unclear. Trimming took off 1 base at V and 3 bases at J, with 10 bases between the two ends. The germline V gene has CDR1 SGHTA and CDR2 FQGNSA. The CDR3 has 15 residues.

This rearrangement joins TRBV12-3 or TRBV12-4 to TRBJ1-1; D call uncertain. V was clipped by 8 bases and J by 1 base, with 11 bases between them. This CDR3 contains 13 residues. The CDR3 DNA sequence: TGTGCCAGCGGGATAAGGGCGAACACTGAAGCTTTCTTT. Its protein is CASGIRANTEAFF.

This clonotype was found once. V is TRBV5-1 and J is TRBJ1-5; D gene uncertain. Germline CDR1 and CDR2: SGHRS and YFSETQ. V was cut by 0 bases and J by 1 base, with 8 bases left in between. There are 15 residues in the CDR3. The CDR3 reads CASSLDGSSNQPQHF. CDR3 nucleotides: TGCGCCAGCAGCTTGGACGGATCGAGCAATCAGCCCCAGCATTTT.

The count of this clonotype is one. The J gene is TRBJ1-2, the V gene TRBV30; tentative D call: TRBD1 (5 bases). The CDR3 loop spans 16 amino acids. Trimming removed 2 bases from V and 3 bases from J, with 19 bases in between. Germline CDR1 and CDR2: GTSNPN and SVGIG (reference sequence). CDR3 in amino acids: CAWSFYNRLRDYGYTF. CDR3 nucleotides: TGTGCCTGGAGTTTCTACAACAGGTTGAGGGACTATGGCTACACCTTC. Drawing the rest from reference TRBV30 and TRBJ1-2, the complete variable domain is SQTIHQWPATLVQPVGSPLSLECTVEGTSNPNLYWYRQAAGRGLQLLFYSVGIGQISSEVPQNLSASRPQDRQFILSSKKLLLSDSGFYLCAWSFYNRLRDYGYTFGSGTRLTVV.

Details on this clonotype: Relative to the germline gene, one junction end is altered; a read error may explain this. The chain links TRBV7-9 to TRBJ1-1, with 8 bases lining up with TRBD1. The CDR3 covers 14 residues. CDR1 and CDR2 (germline): SEHNR, FQNEAQ (reference sequence). CDR3: CASRLDRGGTEAFF. Written as DNA, the CDR3 is TGTGCCAGCAGATTAGACAGGGGCGGCACTGAAGCTTTCTTT.

The rearrangement links TRBV6-1 to TRBJ2-5; 16 nucleotides line up with TRBD2. This CDR3 is 16 amino acids long. Trimming removed 10 bases from V and 6 bases from J; junction bases left unmatched: 11. In germline, CDR1 is MNHNS, CDR2 SASEGT. The CDR3 region has the DNA TGTGCCACCTCCGCCGGGACTAGCGGGGGGGCTAAGACCCAGTACTTC. It codes for CATSAGTSGGAKTQYF.

The chain has TRBV27 and TRBJ1-2; D unresolved. Germline CDR1 MNHEY, CDR2 SMNVEV (reference sequence). The length of the CDR3 is 15 residues. Trimming removed 0 bases at V and 4 bases at J, with 12 bases between. CDR3 in amino acids: CASSLSLAGTYGYTF. The CDR3, as DNA: TGTGCCAGCAGTTTATCGCTCGCGGGCACCTATGGCTACACCTTC.

This clonotype was recorded once. This chain connects TRBV15 to TRBJ1-5; D unresolved. Germline V gives CDR1 LNHNV, CDR2 YYDKDF (reference sequence). V dropped 1 base and J dropped 1 base, with 5 bases sitting between them. The CDR3 length is 14 residues. This CDR3 is CATSRVLSNQPQHF. The CDR3 bases are TGTGCCACCAGCAGAGTTTTGAGCAATCAGCCCCAGCATTTT.

This chain connects TRBV28 to TRBJ1-1; D gene ambiguous. This CDR3 has 11 amino acids. CDR1 is MDHEN, CDR2 SYDVKM, per germline. The CDR3, as DNA: TGTGGTTATAAGGTGAACACTGAAGCTTTCTTT. Amino acid sequence: CGYKVNTEAFF.